One and the same sample provided the 27 T cell receptor beta chains below, sequenced in a study of cytomegalovirus exposure and HLA in healthy donors. With 60 Vbeta and 13 Jbeta primers, the PCR was carried out. Clones were sequenced by immunoSEQ multiplex PCR, and TCRdb holds only the in-frame ones, with some missing. The sample has roughly 190,000 clones, roughly 81% seen once. The sequenced sample was PBMCs. Receptor source: a woman in her thirties in good health and CMV-seropositive.

The chain has TRBV7-3 and TRBJ1-1; D is possibly TRBD1 (6 bases). The length of the CDR3 is 15 residues. The germline V gene encodes CDR1 SGHTA and CDR2 FQGTGA. The V gene lost 1 base and the J gene lost 4 bases, with 13 bases spanning the gap. CDR3 region: CASSLMGGGSTEAFF. CDR3 coding DNA: TGTGCCAGCAGCTTAATGGGGGGCGGGAGCACTGAAGCTTTCTTT. The full variable domain, with the rest looked up from reference TRBV7-3 and TRBJ1-1, is GAGVSQTPSNKVTEKGKYVELRCDPISGHTALYWYRQSLGQGPEFLIYFQGTGAADDSGLPNDRFFAVRPEGSVSTLKIQRTERGDSAVYLCASSLMGGGSTEAFFGQGTRLTVV.

CDR3 in amino acids: CASSVYRGETQYF. CDR3 bases: TGTGCCAGCAGTGTATACAGGGGAGAGACCCAGTACTTC. This sequence joins TRBV25-1 and TRBJ2-5; TRBD1 aligns across 7 bases. The length of the CDR3 is 13 residues. The V gene's germline CDR1 is MGHDK and CDR2 SYGVNS. V gave up 4 bases and J gave up 4 bases; unmatched junction bases: 3.

The gene calls are TRBV2 and TRBJ2-5; D is ambiguous. V lost 3 bases and J 7 bases, leaving 12 bases between the germline ends. From germline, CDR1 is SNHLY and CDR2 FYNNEI. This CDR3 is 13 amino acids long. This CDR3 is CASSEGTTGTQYF. The CDR3 nucleotides are TGTGCCAGCAGTGAGGGTACGACGGGGACCCAGTACTTC. Drawing the rest from reference TRBV2 and TRBJ2-5, the complete variable domain is EPEVTQTPSHQVTQMGQEVILRCVPISNHLYFYWYRQILGQKVEFLVSFYNNEISEKSEIFDDQFSVERPDGSNFTLKIRSTKLEDSAMYFCASSEGTTGTQYFGPGTRLLVL.

V and J are TRBV6-5 and TRBJ2-1, with TRBD2 as a possible D gene (5 bases). Germline lookup yields CDR1 MNHEY and CDR2 SVGAGI. V was clipped by 5 bases and J by 0 bases, with 11 bases between them. The CDR3 totals 15 residues. This chain's CDR3 is CASSVEGSSYNEQFF. In nucleotides, the CDR3 is TGTGCCAGCAGTGTAGAGGGTAGCTCCTACAATGAGCAGTTCTTC.

The rearrangement joins TRBV10-2 to TRBJ2-7, with 9 bases aligning to TRBD1. The CDR3 length is 14 residues. V trimming: 8 bases; J trimming: 4 bases; junction bases outside the gene matches: 9. CDR1 WSHSY and CDR2 SAAADI come from the germline V gene. The CDR3 is CASYTTGGQYEQYF. The CDR3 nucleotides are TGCGCCAGCTATACGACAGGGGGTCAGTACGAGCAGTACTTC.

This rearrangement joins TRBV15 to TRBJ2-2; D gene uncertain. Germline CDR1 reads LNHNV; CDR2 reads YYDKDF (reference sequence). The CDR3 spans 15 residues. V was clipped by 0 bases and J by 5 bases, with 10 bases between them. CDR3 DNA sequence: TGTGCCACCAGCAGAGATGCGGAGCAAACCGGGGAGCTGTTTTTT. This encodes CATSRDAEQTGELFF.

The sample holds one count of this clone. This chain joins TRBV18 and TRBJ2-7; 8 nucleotides align to TRBD1. Germline values: CDR1 KGHSH, CDR2 LQKENI. J was trimmed by 6 bases and V by 3 bases; bases with no gene match: 4. The CDR3 totals 13 residues. For the CDR3, the DNA is TGTGCCAGCTCACCGAACAGGGGGGTCGAGCAGTACTTC. Protein sequence: CASSPNRGVEQYF.

CDR3 region: CASSRRQGEDTQYF. CDR3 sequence (DNA): TGTGCCAGCAGCCGAAGACAGGGTGAGGATACGCAGTATTTT. This chain uses TRBV11-1 with TRBJ2-3; 7 bases line up with TRBD1. Germline-derived CDR1 and CDR2 are SGHAT and FQDESV (reference sequence). J was trimmed by 6 bases and V by 5 bases; bases with no gene match: 8. The CDR3 has 14 residues.

This chain uses TRBV29-1 with TRBJ2-5; TRBD2 agrees at 11 bases. The CDR3 spans 15 residues. CDR1 and CDR2 from the germline V gene are SQVTM and ANQGSEA. V lost 7 bases to trimming and J lost 5 bases; unmatched junction nucleotides: 12. The CDR3 DNA sequence: TGCAGCGGACAAAGACTAGCGGGGCATGGGGAGACCCAGTACTTC. It translates to CSGQRLAGHGETQYF.

The V gene is TRBV18, the J gene TRBJ2-5, with 10 bases identical to TRBD2. CDR1 is KGHSH, CDR2 LQKENI, per germline. The CDR3 has 16 residues. The junction had 7 bases not matched to a gene; V was cut back by 5 bases and J by 1 base. The CDR3 here is CASSRPSGGTQETQYF. The DNA of the CDR3 is TGTGCCAGCTCAAGACCTAGCGGGGGCACCCAAGAGACCCAGTACTTC. The full variable domain, completed using reference TRBV18 and TRBJ2-5, is NAGVMQNPRHLVRRRGQEARLRCSPMKGHSHVYWYRQLPEEGLKFMVYLQKENIIDESGMPKERFSAEFPKEGPSILRIQQVVRGDSAAYFCASSRPSGGTQETQYFGPGTRLLVL.

The chain has TRBV5-1 and TRBJ2-3, with TRBD2 matching over 8 bases. CDR1 is SGHRS, CDR2 YFSETQ, per germline. V trimming: 3 bases; J trimming: 6 bases; junction bases outside the gene matches: 6. This CDR3 is built from 14 residues. The CDR3 here is CASSSGTSGDTQYF. CDR3 DNA sequence: TGCGCCAGCAGCTCCGGGACTAGTGGTGATACGCAGTATTTT.

This clone has just one count. The V gene is TRBV6-5, the J gene TRBJ1-6, with 7 bases identical to TRBD1. V dropped 1 base and J dropped 10; count of bases not matched to a gene: 7. This CDR3 is 15 amino acids long. Germline loops: CDR1 MNHEY, CDR2 SVGAGI. CDR3 protein: CASSYFRGLRSPLHF. The CDR3 DNA sequence: TGTGCCAGCAGTTACTTCAGGGGGTTGAGGTCACCCCTCCACTTT.

This chain joins TRBV10-3 and TRBJ2-1; 12 nucleotides align to TRBD2. The CDR3 loop spans 19 amino acids. Germline V gives CDR1 ENHRY, CDR2 SYGVKD. The J segment lost 0 bases and the V segment lost 7 bases, leaving 13 bases of the junction unmatched. The CDR3 DNA sequence: TGTGCCATCACTCGGCTAGCGGGGGGGCCTGTGAGCTCCTACAATGAGCAGTTCTTC. It codes for CAITRLAGGPVSSYNEQFF.

The chain links TRBV28 to TRBJ2-5, with TRBD2 matching over 7 bases. This CDR3 is built from 14 residues. Germline-derived CDR1 and CDR2 are MDHEN and SYDVKM. Unmatched junction bases numbered 8, after V lost 3 bases and J lost 7 bases. CDR3 protein: CASSFAGELGTQYF. As DNA, the CDR3 is TGTGCCAGCAGTTTCGCGGGGGAATTAGGGACCCAGTACTTC.

For the CDR3, the DNA is TGTGCCAGCAGAACCCCCAGAGGTGGCTACACCTTC. This sequence encodes CASRTPRGGYTF. The genes are TRBV6-5 and TRBJ1-2; D ambiguous. The CDR3 contains 12 residues. Germline CDR1 and CDR2: MNHEY and SVGAGI. The V end lost 6 bases, the J end lost 7 bases, and 12 bases lay between the germline ends.

V and J are TRBV11-2 and TRBJ1-2; TRBD1 matches 10 bases. The CDR3 is made up of 15 amino acids. The V gene's germline CDR1 is SGHAT and CDR2 FQNNGV. J lost 4 bases, V lost 5 bases, and 7 bases had no gene match. CDR3 nucleotides: TGTGCCAGCAGCCTGGGACAGGGGCAGATCTATGGCTACACCTTC. As protein: CASSLGQGQIYGYTF.

The chain links TRBV2 to TRBJ2-1; D gene unclear. V dropped 4 bases and J dropped 3 bases, with 13 bases sitting between them. Germline loops: CDR1 SNHLY, CDR2 FYNNEI. The CDR3 is 15 amino acids. The CDR3 DNA is TGTGCCAGCAGTGTGGCACTTCCGGGCTACAATGAGCAGTTCTTC. Protein sequence: CASSVALPGYNEQFF.

The chain carries TRBV4-3 and TRBJ2-7; TRBD1 agrees at 7 bases. Germline assignment: CDR1 LGHNA and CDR2 YSLEER. The CDR3 covers 16 residues. Unmatched junction bases numbered 7, after V lost 0 bases and J lost 2 bases. The CDR3, as DNA: TGCGCCAGCAGCCAAGATAGGGACAGCCTTCCCTACGAGCAGTACTTC. Translating it yields CASSQDRDSLPYEQYF.

V is TRBV2 and J is TRBJ2-7; TRBD1 agrees at 10 bases. In germline, CDR1 is SNHLY, CDR2 FYNNEI. The J segment lost 7 bases and the V segment lost 6 bases, leaving 3 bases of the junction unmatched. The CDR3 covers 12 residues. The CDR3 loop reads CASSGDRGEQYF. The DNA for the CDR3 is TGTGCCAGCAGCGGGGACAGGGGTGAGCAGTACTTC.

The rearrangement links TRBV28 to TRBJ1-2; weak D call: TRBD1 (6 bases). This CDR3 comprises 13 residues. V shed 4 bases and J shed 7 bases, with 13 bases lying between them. Germline assignment: CDR1 MDHEN and CDR2 SYDVKM. The CDR3 region is CASSYRDLGGYTF. DNA for the CDR3: TGTGCCAGCAGTTACAGGGATTTAGGTGGCTACACCTTC.

The chain links TRBV2 to TRBJ2-1; 13 bases fit TRBD2. The V and J ends lost 4 bases and 7 bases, in that order; junction bases with no gene match: 7. This CDR3 comprises 16 residues. Germline loops: CDR1 SNHLY, CDR2 FYNNEI. The CDR3 coding sequence is TGTGCCAGCAGTGGGAGGACTAGCGGGGGTCGGAATGAGCAGTTCTTC. It translates to CASSGRTSGGRNEQFF.

V usage is TRBV5-1 and J usage is TRBJ2-7, with 9 bases fitting TRBD2. V was pared by 1 base and J by 5 bases, with 7 bases of the junction left unmatched. The CDR3 is 15 residues long. Germline-derived CDR1 and CDR2 are SGHRS and YFSETQ. The CDR3 sequence is CASSLSLAGTDEQYF. As DNA, the CDR3 is TGCGCCAGCAGCTTGTCTCTAGCGGGAACCGACGAGCAGTACTTC.

V is TRBV27 and J is TRBJ2-1; D uncertain. The CDR3 is 15 amino acids. Trimming cost V 5 bases and J 4 bases, with 15 bases left between them. Per the germline V gene, CDR1 is MNHEY and CDR2 is SMNVEV (reference sequence). CDR3 DNA: TGTGCCAGCAGTCCTGACATCGGAACTTACAATGAGCAGTTCTTC. This gives the protein CASSPDIGTYNEQFF.

The chain combines TRBV7-2 with TRBJ2-7; a weak D match, TRBD2 (5 bases). CDR1 is SGHTA and CDR2 is FQGNSA in the germline V gene. V was clipped by 3 bases and J by 0 bases, with 12 bases between them. The length of the CDR3 is 15 residues. The CDR3 DNA is TGTGCCAGCAGCTTTAGAGCGGAGAGCTCCTACGAGCAGTACTTC. Translated: CASSFRAESSYEQYF.

The rearrangement joins TRBV9 to TRBJ1-4; 8 bases are shared with TRBD1. The CDR3 length is 15 residues. CDR1 and CDR2 (germline): SGDLS, YYNGEE. V lost 4 bases to trimming and J lost 7 bases; unmatched junction nucleotides: 9. This chain's CDR3 is CASSPQTGGGEKLFF. CDR3 nucleotide sequence: TGTGCCAGCAGCCCGCAAACAGGGGGAGGTGAAAAACTGTTTTTT.

This sequence joins TRBV5-1 and TRBJ1-6; D is perhaps TRBD1 (6 bases). The CDR3 spans 15 residues. Trimming left V 0 bases short and J 6 bases short, with 10 bases between. The V gene's germline CDR1 is SGHRS and CDR2 YFSETQ. Here the CDR3 DNA reads TGCGCCAGCAGCTTGGCCCCAGGGGTTAATTCACCCCTCCACTTT. Its translation is CASSLAPGVNSPLHF.

The V gene is TRBV9, the J gene TRBJ1-4; D is possibly TRBD1 (5 bases). V was pared by 4 bases and J by 4 bases, with 14 bases between. In germline, CDR1 is SGDLS, CDR2 YYNGEE. This CDR3 comprises 15 residues. This chain's CDR3 is CASSLRWGLNEKLFF. The DNA of the CDR3 is TGTGCCAGCAGCCTTCGGTGGGGCCTTAATGAAAAACTGTTTTTT.